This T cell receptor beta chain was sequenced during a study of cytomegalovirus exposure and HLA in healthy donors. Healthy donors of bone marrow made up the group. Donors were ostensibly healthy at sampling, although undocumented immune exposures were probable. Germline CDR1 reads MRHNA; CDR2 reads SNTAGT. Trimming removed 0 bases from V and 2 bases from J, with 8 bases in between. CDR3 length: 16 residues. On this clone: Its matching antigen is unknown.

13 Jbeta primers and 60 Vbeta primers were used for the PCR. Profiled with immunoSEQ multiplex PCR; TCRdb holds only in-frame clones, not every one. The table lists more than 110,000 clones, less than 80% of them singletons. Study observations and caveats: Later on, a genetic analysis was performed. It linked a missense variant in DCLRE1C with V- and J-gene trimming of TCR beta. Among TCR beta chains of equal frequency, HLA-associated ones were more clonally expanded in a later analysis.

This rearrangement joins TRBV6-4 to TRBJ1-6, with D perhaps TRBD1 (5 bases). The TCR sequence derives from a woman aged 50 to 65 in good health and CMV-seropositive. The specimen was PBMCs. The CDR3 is CASSDSGGAYNSPLHF. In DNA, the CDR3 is TGTGCCAGCAGTGACTCTGGAGGGGCCTATAATTCACCCCTCCACTTT.